This T cell receptor (beta chain) was identified in a study of blood T cell repertoires in COVID-19. For the study at large: Italy, Spain and the United States were the sources of the convalescent and acute COVID-19 samples. The cDNA or gDNA used as material had been derived from T cells, B-cell-depleted T cells, or PBMCs.

CDR1 SNHLY and CDR2 FYNNEI come from the germline V gene. Trimming took 10 bases from V and 0 from J, leaving 16 bases between them. The CDR3 is made up of 15 amino acids. Source study methods: Researchers report that nucleated cell counts were estimated from reference gene primer amplification. Profiling relied on immunoSEQ multiplex PCR, and the TCRdb table lists in-frame clones only, not all of them. V and J calls and clone size are given by that table; D and trimming were obtained from the DNA. The repertoire holds roughly 63,000 clones, with roughly 90% as singletons. The sample holds one count of this clone.

The sequence was collected from a woman between 50 and 59 years old with active or convalescent COVID-19. The sample consisted of peripheral blood. The V call is TRBV2, the J call TRBJ1-5, with D maybe TRBD1 (5 bases). CDR3 in DNA: TGTGCCACCCGAGACAGATCCTATAGCAATCAGCCCCAGCATTTT. Encoded protein: CATRDRSYSNQPQHF. The complete variable domain, with remaining parts taken from reference TRBV2 and TRBJ1-5, reads EPEVTQTPSHQVTQMGQEVILRCVPISNHLYFYWYRQILGQKVEFLVSFYNNEISEKSEIFDDQFSVERPDGSNFTLKIRSTKLEDSAMYFCATRDRSYSNQPQHFGDGTRLSIL.